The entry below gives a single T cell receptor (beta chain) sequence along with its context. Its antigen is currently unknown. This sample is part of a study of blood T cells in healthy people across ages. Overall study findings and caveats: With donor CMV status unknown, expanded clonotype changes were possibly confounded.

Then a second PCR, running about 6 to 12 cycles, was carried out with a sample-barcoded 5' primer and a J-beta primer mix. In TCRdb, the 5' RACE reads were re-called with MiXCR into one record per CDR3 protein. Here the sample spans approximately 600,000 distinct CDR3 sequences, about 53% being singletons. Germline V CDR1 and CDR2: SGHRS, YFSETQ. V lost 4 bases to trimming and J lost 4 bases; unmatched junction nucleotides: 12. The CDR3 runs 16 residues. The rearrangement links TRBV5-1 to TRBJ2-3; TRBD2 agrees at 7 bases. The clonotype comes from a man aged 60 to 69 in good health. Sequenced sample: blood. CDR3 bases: TGCGCCAGCAGCACCTCGGGGGGAGGTGCGGCAGATACGCAGTATTTT. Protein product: CASSTSGGGAADTQYF.